Listed below are T cell receptor beta chains from one sample, sequenced in a study of T-cell memory formation after mild COVID-19. Using its own MiXCR run on the 5' RACE reads, TCRdb lists one record per CDR3 protein. Of nearly 350,000 distinct CDR3 sequences listed, 10% to 15% are singletons. Sequencing was done on a sample of PBMCs or a T cell subset sorted from them (not recorded which). Receptors were obtained from a man younger than 35 who had mild COVID-19 (a few samples of this study predate the infection). Cell type and time point are not known. Each CDR3 is given with its conserved first and last residue. The order of the fields is clone size, V gene, J gene, D gene, CDR3 DNA, CDR3 protein. D genes are given only for firm matches. The listing skips clone size in some rows; elsewhere it reads once, few, many or a size class.

>-|TRBV10-3|TRBJ2-6|-
TGTGCCATCAGTGACCAGGTCGCCTCTGGGGCCAACGTCCTGACTTTC
CAISDQVASGANVLTF
>-|TRBV6-2/TRBV6-3|TRBJ2-3|-
TGTGCCAGCAGTCCCGGGTCCAGGGGCACAGATACGCAGTATTTT
CASSPGSRGTDTQYF
>-|TRBV4-1|TRBJ2-1|-
TGCGCCAGCAGCCAAGCAGGACAGCCCTACAATGAGCAGTTCTTC
CASSQAGQPYNEQFF
>-|TRBV7-6|TRBJ2-7|-
TGTGCCAGCAGCTTAGTGTGGGACTACGAGCAGTACTTC
CASSLVWDYEQYF
>many|TRBV25-1|TRBJ2-1|-
TGTGCCAGCAGCCCTAGGAATGAGCAGTTCTTC
CASSPRNEQFF
>few|TRBV12-3/TRBV12-4|TRBJ2-6|-
TGTGCCAGCTCCCTGGGGGTGACTGGGGCCAACGTCCTGACTTTC
CASSLGVTGANVLTF
>-|TRBV5-1|TRBJ2-1|-
TGCGCCAGCAGCTTGGGAGCCACTAGTTTTAAGTTCAGCAATGAGCAGTTCTTC
CASSLGATSFKFSNEQFF
>-|TRBV6-5|TRBJ2-2|-
TGTGCCAGCAGTATCGGTATTAGTGGGGAGCTGTTTTTT
CASSIGISGELFF
>few|TRBV18|TRBJ2-3|-
TGTGCCAGCTCACCCCGGCAGGGCCGCACAGATACGCAGTATTTT
CASSPRQGRTDTQYF
>many|TRBV5-1|TRBJ1-1|TRBD1
TGCGCCAGCAGCTCACAGGGGATGGGCACTGAAGCTTTCTTT
CASSSQGMGTEAFF
>few|TRBV25-1|TRBJ2-1|-
TGTGCCAGCTGGGCGGCAGGGTCCTTGGTCAATGAGCAGTTCTTC
CASWAAGSLVNEQFF
>many|TRBV12-3/TRBV12-4|TRBJ1-2|-
TGTGCCAGCAGCCGTGGCGCCTATGGTTTCTATGGCTACACCTTC
CASSRGAYGFYGYTF
>few|TRBV7-9|TRBJ1-1|-
TGTGCCAGCAGCTATCTCGGGGGCACTGAAGCTTTCTTT
CASSYLGGTEAFF
>few|TRBV10-1|TRBJ2-7|TRBD1
TGCGCCAGCCCAAAACTCCCAGGGGGCTCCTACGAGCAGTACTTC
CASPKLPGGSYEQYF
>few|TRBV18|TRBJ2-1|-
TGTGCCAGCTCACAAACCTTACAGAACAATGAGCAGTTCTTC
CASSQTLQNNEQFF
>-|TRBV7-9|TRBJ1-2|-
TGTGCCAGCAGCCTCACGGGGTCCTATGGCTACACCTTC
CASSLTGSYGYTF
>-|TRBV4-2|TRBJ2-3|TRBD2
TGTGCCAGCAGCCAAGATCCTCGGGGGGGTGGCGATACGCAGTATTTT
CASSQDPRGGGDTQYF
>few|TRBV30|TRBJ2-7|-
TGTGCCTGGAGTGCGGCAGCTTCCTACGAGCAGTACTTC
CAWSAAASYEQYF
>many|TRBV5-1|TRBJ2-3|-
TGCGCCAGCAGCCCTCTATCAGGGTGGAGCACAGATACGCAGTATTTT
CASSPLSGWSTDTQYF
>-|TRBV7-2|TRBJ1-5|TRBD1
TGTGCCAGCAGCACAGGGGGGACATTGAATCTGCCCCAGCATTTT
CASSTGGTLNLPQHF
>few|TRBV7-2|TRBJ2-7|-
TGTGCCAGCAGCCCCGGGTGGGTATCCTACGAGCAGTACTTC
CASSPGWVSYEQYF
>-|TRBV5-1|TRBJ2-1|TRBD1
TGCGCCAGCAGCTGGACAGGGTTGAGCTCCTACAATGAGCAGTTCTTC
CASSWTGLSSYNEQFF
>-|TRBV20-1|TRBJ1-6|TRBD1
TGCAGTGCTAGAAAAGGGACAGCTTCAAATTCACCCCTCCACTTT
CSARKGTASNSPLHF
>few|TRBV29-1|TRBJ1-5|-
TGCAGCGCTGTATTCCTGGGGACGCAGCATTTT
CSAVFLGTQHF
>-|TRBV6-1|TRBJ2-3|TRBD1
TGTGCCAGCGGCTCGGGACAGGGATCAGATACGAAGTATTTT
CASGSGQGSDTKYF
>few|TRBV7-2|TRBJ1-2|TRBD1
TGTGCCAGCAGCTTAGGCAGGGGGGGCACCTTC
CASSLGRGGTF
>-|TRBV3-1|TRBJ2-2|TRBD2
TGTGCCAGCAGCCACGGACTAGCGGGGTACACCGGGGAGCTGTTTTTT
CASSHGLAGYTGELFF
>-|TRBV5-1|TRBJ1-2|-
TGCGCCAGCAGCTCTTCCCGTGAGTACGGGACAAGCCGGGGCTACACCTTC
CASSSSREYGTSRGYTF
>many|TRBV12-3/TRBV12-4|TRBJ2-3|-
TGTGCCAGCAGTCTTCTTATCACTAGCCGTCGCACAGATACGCAGTATTTT
CASSLLITSRRTDTQYF
>few|TRBV6-5|TRBJ2-7|-
TGTGCCAGCAGTTATAGGGGGAAAGGTCACCACGAGCAGTACTTC
CASSYRGKGHHEQYF
>-|TRBV24-1|TRBJ1-5|TRBD1
TGTGCCACCAGTGATCCTCGGACAGGGGATCAGCCCCAGCATTTT
CATSDPRTGDQPQHF
>-|TRBV29-1|TRBJ1-1|-
TGCAGCGCCTCCCGGGACCTCACCTCTGAAGCTTTCTTT
CSASRDLTSEAFF
>few|TRBV20-1|TRBJ2-1|-
TGCAGTGCTAGAGGATTTTCTCCCTGGTCCAATGAGCAGTTCTTC
CSARGFSPWSNEQFF
>-|TRBV20-1|TRBJ2-1|-
TGCAGTGCTAGTGAAGGGGGCTCCTACAATGAGCAGTTCTTC
CSASEGGSYNEQFF
>-|TRBV4-3|TRBJ2-7|-
TGCGCCAGTCAGATCATTGGAGACTTCTACGAGCAGTACTTC
CASQIIGDFYEQYF
>-|TRBV11-1|TRBJ1-1|-
TGTGCCAGCAGCTTGAGCGGAACTACTGAAGCTTTCTTT
CASSLSGTTEAFF
>-|TRBV29-1|TRBJ2-2|-
TGCAGCGGTGGGGAGCAGAACACCGGGGAGCTGTTTTTT
CSGGEQNTGELFF
>few|TRBV3-1|TRBJ2-3|-
TGTGCCAGCAGCCCCTCTTGGCGGCAGCCTAGCACAGATACGCAGTATTTT
CASSPSWRQPSTDTQYF
>-|TRBV6-2/TRBV6-3|TRBJ1-1|TRBD1
TGTGCCAGCAGTGAGGGACAGGGGCCGATGAACACTGAAGCTTTCTTT
CASSEGQGPMNTEAFF
>-|TRBV4-2|TRBJ2-1|-
TGTGCCAGCAGCCGCCTGGACACGAGCTCCTACAATGAGCAGTTCTTC
CASSRLDTSSYNEQFF